Following are 5 T cell receptor beta chains from one sample sequenced in a study of T cells in Graves' hyperthyroidism and ophthalmopathy. Amplified TCR beta CDR3 regions came from RNA transcripts. With the HTBI primer set, the TCR CDR3 went through a first round of RT-PCR. TCRdb fed the multiplex PCR reads into MiXCR, producing one record per CDR3 protein. Of 400,000 to 450,000 distinct CDR3 sequences in the sample, roughly 14% were seen once. The specimen was blood. These receptors all come from a man aged 18 to 30 with Graves' ophthalmopathy.

This clonotype has only a few counts. The V and J genes are TRBV29-1 and TRBJ2-2, with 8 nucleotides matching TRBD2. The CDR3 covers 13 residues. The V gene end was trimmed by 5 bases and the J gene end by 5 bases; junction bases not matched to a gene: 4. Germline V gives CDR1 SQVTM, CDR2 ANQGSEA. The CDR3, as DNA: TGCAGCGTTACCGGGACTAGAACCGGGGAGCTGTTTTTT. Protein sequence: CSVTGTRTGELFF.

Note on this clonotype: A much larger clone sits a single nucleotide away, making a read error possible. Since the CDR3 does not end with the conserved phenylalanine or tryptophan, this likely comes from a read error. The chain has TRBV10-2 and TRBJ1-2; tentatively, D is TRBD1 (6 bases). Germline-derived CDR1 and CDR2 are WSHSY and SAAADI. The CDR3 has 14 amino acids. The V end was cut by 8 bases, the J end by 4 bases, with 17 bases between. CDR3 amino acids: CASAPRGDPYGYTL. CDR3 DNA: TGCGCCAGCGCCCCGAGGGGGGATCCCTATGGCTACACCCTC.

This clonotype was counted at least ten times. The rearrangement joins TRBV6-2 or TRBV6-3 to TRBJ2-1, with D possibly matching TRBD1 (7 bases). Germline lookup yields CDR1 MNHEY and CDR2 SVGEGT. Between the trimmed V and J ends, which lost 6 bases and 7 bases, there was a span of 22 bases. CDR3 length equals 16 residues. CDR3 region: CASRTTGRTGGNEQFF. DNA for the CDR3: TGTGCCAGCAGGACTACTGGGAGGACAGGCGGAAATGAGCAGTTCTTC.

This clonotype was detected ten times or more. The V gene is TRBV7-8, the J gene TRBJ2-6, with D unresolved. Germline values: CDR1 SGHVS, CDR2 FQNEAQ. Trimming took 3 bases from V and 3 from J, leaving 3 bases between them. The CDR3 sequence is 13 residues long. CDR3 in DNA: TGTGCCAGCAGCTTTGGTGGGGCCAACGTCCTGACTTTC. Translation: CASSFGGANVLTF. Supplemented by reference TRBV7-8 and TRBJ2-6, the full variable domain reads GAGVSQSPRYKVAKRGQDVALRCDPISGHVSLFWYQQALGQGPEFLTYFQNEAQLDKSGLPSDRFFAERPEGSVSTLKIQRTQQEDSAVYLCASSFGGANVLTFGAGSRLTVL.

This clonotype has at least ten counts. This chain links TRBV7-3 with TRBJ1-1; D not certain. V lost 3 bases, J lost 0 bases, and 8 bases lay in between. The CDR3 is 14 amino acids. Germline V gene sequence: CDR1 SGHTA, CDR2 FQGTGA. The CDR3 reads CASSFGFLNTEAFF. The CDR3 nucleotides are TGTGCCAGCAGCTTCGGGTTCTTGAACACTGAAGCTTTCTTT.